Sequencing of this T cell receptor beta chain was carried out in a study of CD8 T cells in Susac syndrome. General study findings and limits: An acknowledgment was made by the study that its TCR sequencing and HLA analysis involved relatively few individuals.

As regards this clonotype: Its antigen is not identified.

cDNA came from 0.5 to 1 ug RNA primed by random hexamers. TCRdb re-analysed the immunoSEQ multiplex PCR reads in MiXCR, keeping a single row per CDR3 protein. Here the sample spans over 120,000 distinct CDR3 sequences, more than 85% being singletons. CDR1 is SEHNR and CDR2 is FQNEAQ in the germline V gene (reference sequence). V shed 4 bases and J 3 bases; nucleotides not matched to a gene: 11. The CDR3 covers 17 residues. The study sequenced TCR beta in blood CD8+ and CD4+ T cells. Susac syndrome patients met recently defined diagnostic criteria for definite or probable disease. The chain carries TRBV7-9 and TRBJ2-3; 9 positions agree with TRBD2. Sequencing was performed on CD4+ T cells from PBMCs. This TCR was sampled from a human donor with Susac syndrome. The CDR3 spells CASSSPPGGRATDTQYF. CDR3 DNA sequence: TGTGCCAGCAGCTCCCCACCCGGCGGGAGGGCAACAGATACGCAGTATTTT. Full variable domain (outside the CDR3, taken from reference TRBV7-9 and TRBJ2-3): DTGVSQNPRHKITKRGQNVTFRCDPISEHNRLYWYRQTLGQGPEFLTYFQNEAQLEKSRLLSDRFSAERPKGSFSTLEIQRTEQGDSAMYLCASSSPPGGRATDTQYFGPGTRLTVL.